This TCR beta chain appears in the sequencing data of a study of blood T cell repertoires in COVID-19 (dated by TCRdb to the early 2020s). At the level of the whole study: The collaborator samples originated in the United States, Italy and Spain and spanned the acute and convalescent phases of COVID-19. The prospective study material was composed of cDNA or gDNA derived from T cells, B-cell-depleted T cells, or PBMCs. Subjects who had been exposed to COVID-19, were actively infected with it, or had recovered from it provided the deeply sampled blood TCRbeta repertoires that made up the dataset. The repertoires were released in a freely available public database meant as a resource for research on the immune response to SARS-CoV-2. Samples were obtained from the ongoing ImmuneRACE study (first 160 participants) and from 1,254 subjects provided by 6 global collaborators. A de-identified subject ID, COVID-19 status, age in years and sex were almost always included in the sample metadata. HLA class I and class II types, where available, came from metadata supplied by the sample provider rather than from assay-based typing. Broader findings and caveats from the paper: The amount of clinical and demographic metadata varied by source and participant and was provided uncurated.

In the germline V gene, CDR1 corresponds to ENHRY and CDR2 to SYGVKD. Between the V and J ends, shortened by 11 bases and 0 bases respectively, the junction contains 19 bases. The CDR3 measures 15 amino acids from cysteine to phenylalanine. CDR3 DNA is the only sequence kept; it has 45 bases, read in frame from the first base. Each collaborating institution followed its own protocols to collect whole blood in K2EDTA tubes. Collaborator samples were shipped for TCRbeta analysis as frozen whole blood, isolated PBMCs, or DNA extracted from either sample type. The immunoSEQ Assay, a bias-controlled multiplex PCR, was used to amplify TCRbeta CDR3 regions from genomic DNA. As for the authors' bioinformatics: The number of nucleated cells in each sample was estimated from the amplification of reference gene primers within the assay. To quantify the absolute abundance of each unique TCRbeta CDR3 rearrangement, sequence reads were collapsed and filtered. For each sample, productive Simpson clonality was calculated as the square root of Simpson's diversity index across productive rearrangements. TCRdb took over this immuneACCESS table, retaining in-frame rearrangements with V and J assigned. Such tables are incomplete; in checked studies, under half of the missing clones stem from an unresolved V gene, and the remainder is unexplained. Clone size and the V and J calls come from that table; the DNA yielded D and trimming. This sample is represented by about 83,000 clones; roughly 87% of them were singletons. The ten largest clones take up 2.5% to 3.5% of the sample.

With regard to this clone: Which antigen it targets is not known. No much larger clone exists at a distance of one base, and base qualities are not known.

The sample taken for sequencing was peripheral blood. The sequence was collected from a woman aged 45-59 years with active or convalescent COVID-19. Here the chain combines TRBV10-3 and TRBJ1-2; 6 matching bases give a weak D call of TRBD1. The sequenced DNA: TGTGCCTGCATACCCTCAGGGGAAGCTAACTATGGCTACACCTTC. It specifies CACIPSGEANYGYTF.